This is a list of T cell receptor beta chains from one sample in a study of tissue T cells after allogeneic stem cell transplantation. This table comes from immunoSEQ multiplex PCR, and its TCRdb copy is limited to in-frame clones, with some not included. Of about 5,800 clones in the sample, over 55% were seen once. The source was tissue from the jejunum, collected at autopsy. Every receptor here comes from a male donor older than 55 with lung cancer. The CDR3 runs from the conserved cysteine through the conserved F or W. The D gene is left open where the match is weak. Only some rows state a clone size, as once, few, many or a class for expanded clones.

DNA | CDR3 | J | D | V | size
TGTGCCACCAGTGATGGGTACACAGATACGCAGTATTTT | CATSDGYTDTQYF | TRBJ2-3 | NA | TRBV24-1 | NA
TGTGCCAGCAGCGCGGGATGGGGGGCTGGAAACATTCAGTACTTC | CASSAGWGAGNIQYF | TRBJ2-4 | NA | TRBV5-6 | NA
TGTGCCAGCTCACCTTCAGGGGGGACCGGGGAGCTGTTTTTT | CASSPSGGTGELFF | TRBJ2-2 | NA | TRBV18 | few
TGTGCCAGCAGCAGCACAGATACGCAGTATTTT | CASSSTDTQYF | TRBJ2-3 | NA | TRBV7-9 | NA
TGTGCCAGCTCACCAGATCTAGCGGGGGGATCAGGTACGCAGTATTTT | CASSPDLAGGSGTQYF | TRBJ2-3 | TRBD2 | TRBV18 | NA
TGTGCCAGCAGCTTACAGCTGAACACTGAAGCTTTCTTT | CASSLQLNTEAFF | TRBJ1-1 | NA | TRBV7-9 | NA
TGTGCCTGGAGTGTAGGTGGCGGGGGGGCAGGAGAGCAGTTCTTC | CAWSVGGGGAGEQFF | TRBJ2-1 | TRBD2 | TRBV30 | NA
TGTGCCATCAGTGCGGGGTTGGGAAACAATCAGCCCCAGCATTTT | CAISAGLGNNQPQHF | TRBJ1-5 | NA | TRBV10-3 | NA
TGTGCCAGCAGCAAAATCGCTAGAAGCTCCTACAATGAGCAGTTCTTC | CASSKIARSSYNEQFF | TRBJ2-1 | NA | TRBV21-1 | NA
TGTGCCTGGAGTCGGGAGGCCGGCTACGAGCAGTACTTC | CAWSREAGYEQYF | TRBJ2-7 | TRBD2 | TRBV30 | NA
TGTGCCAGCAGCTTCAACGGGGGGCGAGGTAATTCACCCCTCCACTTT | CASSFNGGRGNSPLHF | TRBJ1-6 | NA | TRBV5-6 | NA
TGTGCCAGCAGTCAGCACGGACATATGAACACTGAAGCTTTCTTT | CASSQHGHMNTEAFF | TRBJ1-1 | NA | TRBV6-5 | NA
TGTGCCTGGAAACCCGCAGGAGAGACCCAGTACTTC | CAWKPAGETQYF | TRBJ2-5 | NA | TRBV30 | few
TGTGCCAGCAGCTTACCGACCGGGACAGGTCTTGGCGAGCAGTACTTC | CASSLPTGTGLGEQYF | TRBJ2-7 | TRBD1 | TRBV7-2 | NA
TGTGCCATCCGGGGGGGGGACACGTCCTACGAGCAGTACTTC | CAIRGGDTSYEQYF | TRBJ2-7 | TRBD2 | TRBV10-3 | few
TGTGCCATCAGTGAGTCGAGTGGCACCGGGGAGCTGTTTTTT | CAISESSGTGELFF | TRBJ2-2 | NA | TRBV10-3 | few
TGTGCCAGCAGCGACAGGGTAAATTCACCCCTCCACTTT | CASSDRVNSPLHF | TRBJ1-6 | NA | TRBV9 | NA
TGTGCCAGCAGTCCGCTTTCCGGAAAACTGTTTTTT | CASSPLSGKLFF | TRBJ1-4 | NA | TRBV12-3/TRBV12-4 | medium-sized
TGTGCCAGTAGTACGGGACTCCCCTACGAGCAGTACTTC | CASSTGLPYEQYF | TRBJ2-7 | NA | TRBV19 | NA
TGTGCCAGCAGTTTAGCCCAGAGTGCCCTCCACTTT | CASSLAQSALHF | TRBJ1-6 | NA | TRBV12-3/TRBV12-4 | few
TGTGCCAGCAGTTCTTCCCGATTACAGGGGGGCTCGGGAGGCTACACCTTC | CASSSSRLQGGSGGYTF | TRBJ1-2 | TRBD1 | TRBV27 | few
TGTGCCAGCAGTTACTCGGGACCTGGGGCCAACGTCCTGACTTTC | CASSYSGPGANVLTF | TRBJ2-6 | NA | TRBV6-5 | medium-sized
TGTGCCAGCCTGACAGGAACGAACACTGAAGCTTTCTTT | CASLTGTNTEAFF | TRBJ1-1 | NA | TRBV12-3/TRBV12-4 | NA
TGCAGCGCACGACAGGGCGGCACCGGGGAGCTGTTTTTT | CSARQGGTGELFF | TRBJ2-2 | TRBD1 | TRBV29-1 | few
TGCGCCAGCAGTCTCGGGAGAACGGGGTACAATGAGCAGTTCTTC | CASSLGRTGYNEQFF | TRBJ2-1 | NA | TRBV5-1 | NA